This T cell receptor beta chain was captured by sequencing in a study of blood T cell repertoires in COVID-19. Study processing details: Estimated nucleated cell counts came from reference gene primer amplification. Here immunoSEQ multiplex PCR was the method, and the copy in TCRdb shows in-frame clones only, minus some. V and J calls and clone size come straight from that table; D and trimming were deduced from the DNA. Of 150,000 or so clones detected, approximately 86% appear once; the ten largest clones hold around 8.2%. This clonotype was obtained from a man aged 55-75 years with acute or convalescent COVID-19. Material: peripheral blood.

The CDR3 loop reads CSVIGTGGDQPQHF. Here the CDR3 DNA reads TGCAGCGTGATTGGGACAGGGGGGGATCAGCCCCAGCATTTT. V is TRBV29-1 and J is TRBJ1-5; 11 nucleotides line up with TRBD1. CDR1 is SQVTM and CDR2 is ANQGSEA in the germline V gene. The CDR3 length is 14 residues. V gave up 6 bases and J gave up 5 bases; unmatched junction bases: 6. The whole variable domain, filled in from reference TRBV29-1 and TRBJ1-5, reads SAVISQKPSRDICQRGTSLTIQCQVDSQVTMMFWYRQQPGQSLTLIATANQGSEATYESGFVIDKFPISRPNLTFSTLTVSNMSPEDSSIYLCSVIGTGGDQPQHFGDGTRLSIL.